This T cell receptor (beta chain) stems from a study of human T cells and chemical hapten exposure. From the RACE reads, TCRdb called clonotypes with MiXCR, one entry per CDR3 protein. The sample lists about 120,000 distinct CDR3 sequences, roughly 13% occurring once. This clonotype was found a few times. Time point here: patch test 1, 2 weeks after DPC sensitization. As to treatment: therapeutic diphenylcyclopropenone sensitization with weekly scalp DPC. V gave up 3 bases and J gave up 1 base, with 8 bases separating them. This CDR3 region has 14 residues. Germline CDR1 reads SGHTA; CDR2 reads FQGNSA.

Source: whole blood, taken in connection with sensitization to the hapten diphenylcyclopropenone (DPC). The source is a man aged 18 to 30 with alopecia areata. Some clones in this sample may be carry-over from other donors' samples. V gene TRBV7-2 combines with J gene TRBJ2-3, with TRBD1 as a possible D gene (5 bases). CDR3 sequence: CASSFGRGTDTQYF. In DNA form, the CDR3 reads TGTGCCAGCAGCTTTGGCAGGGGCACAGATACGCAGTATTTT.